This T cell receptor (beta chain) came from a study of T cells in Graves' hyperthyroidism and ophthalmopathy. At the level of the study: Before any treatment, at initial diagnosis, peripheral blood was collected.

It was RNA transcripts that yielded the amplified TCR beta CDR3 regions. The study used the HTBI primer set for a first-round RT-PCR of the TCR CDR3. TCRdb reprocessed the multiplex PCR reads via MiXCR and lists one record per CDR3 protein. The sample holds under 300,000 distinct CDR3 sequences, less than 30% seen once. This CDR3 spans 15 amino acids. V lost 3 bases to trimming and J lost 0 bases, with 9 bases between them. Germline lookup yields CDR1 LNHDA and CDR2 SQIVND (reference sequence). This clonotype was picked up many times. This TCR derives from a man aged 40-49 years with Graves' hyperthyroidism that later progressed to Graves' ophthalmopathy. This sequence joins TRBV19 and TRBJ2-4, with TRBD1 as a possible D gene (6 bases). The sequenced sample consisted of blood. CDR3 in amino acids: CASSIQGLAKNIQYF. In DNA, the CDR3 is TGTGCCAGTAGTATTCAGGGGTTAGCCAAAAACATTCAGTACTTC.